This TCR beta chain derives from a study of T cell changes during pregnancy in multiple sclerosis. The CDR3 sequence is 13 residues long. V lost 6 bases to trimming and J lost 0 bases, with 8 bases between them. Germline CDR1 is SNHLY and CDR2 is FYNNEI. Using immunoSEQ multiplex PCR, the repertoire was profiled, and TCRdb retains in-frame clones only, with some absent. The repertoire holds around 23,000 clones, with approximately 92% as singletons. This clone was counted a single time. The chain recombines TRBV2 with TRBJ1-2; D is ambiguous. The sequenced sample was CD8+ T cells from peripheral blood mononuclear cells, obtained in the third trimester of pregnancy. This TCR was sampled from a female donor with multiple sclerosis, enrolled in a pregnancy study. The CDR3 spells CASSPGSNYGYTF. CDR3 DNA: TGTGCCAGCAGCCCGGGATCTAACTATGGCTACACCTTC. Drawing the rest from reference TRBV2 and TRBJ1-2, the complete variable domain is EPEVTQTPSHQVTQMGQEVILRCVPISNHLYFYWYRQILGQKVEFLVSFYNNEISEKSEIFDDQFSVERPDGSNFTLKIRSTKLEDSAMYFCASSPGSNYGYTFGSGTRLTVV.